The 29 T cell receptor beta chains listed next were all sequenced from one sample in a study of blood T cells in healthy people across ages. For the second PCR, which ran for about 6 to 12 cycles, a sample-barcoded 5' primer and a J-beta primer mix were used. Via MiXCR, TCRdb re-called the 5' RACE reads, giving one row per CDR3 protein. The data show just under 900,000 distinct CDR3 sequences, roughly 26% seen once. The sample taken for sequencing was blood. The receptors originated from a woman older than 75 in good health.

This clonotype was observed at least ten times. The V call is TRBV7-9, the J call TRBJ2-7; maybe TRBD1 (7 bases). Looked up from germline, CDR1 is SEHNR and CDR2 is FQNEAQ (reference sequence). The CDR3 loop spans 16 amino acids. Trimming cost V 5 bases and J 4 bases, with 21 bases left between them. This CDR3 is CASSPGGTQAAYEQYF. The CDR3, as DNA: TGTGCCAGCAGCCCAGGGGGGACCCAAGCAGCTTACGAGCAGTACTTC. The complete variable domain, with remaining parts taken from reference TRBV7-9 and TRBJ2-7, reads DTGVSQNPRHKITKRGQNVTFRCDPISEHNRLYWYRQTLGQGPEFLTYFQNEAQLEKSRLLSDRFSAERPKGSFSTLEIQRTEQGDSAMYLCASSPGGTQAAYEQYFGPGTRLTVT.

This clonotype was seen ten or more times. This chain joins TRBV15 and TRBJ2-5; D is perhaps TRBD2 (6 bases). Trimming left V 2 bases short and J 5 bases short, with 12 bases between. The germline CDR1 and CDR2 sequences are LNHNV and YYDKDF (reference sequence). There are 14 residues in the CDR3. CDR3 region: CATSRRAGKETQYF. In nucleotides, the CDR3 is TGTGCCACCAGCAGACGGGCGGGGAAGGAGACCCAGTACTTC.

This clonotype was observed at least ten times. At one boundary the junction diverges from the germline segment, which might be a read error. The CDR3 nucleotides are TGCGCCAGCAGCTACTCTAGCGGTTCCACAGATACGCAGTATTTT. The encoded protein is CASSYSSGSTDTQYF. V and J are TRBV6-2 or TRBV6-3 and TRBJ2-3; 7 nucleotides agree with TRBD2. The germline gives CDR1 MNHEY, CDR2 SVGEGT. This CDR3 has 15 residues.

This clonotype was seen at least ten times. V usage is TRBV6-6 and J usage is TRBJ2-3, with 11 bases that match TRBD2. There are 15 residues in the CDR3. The germline V gene encodes CDR1 MNHNY and CDR2 SVGAGI (reference sequence). J was trimmed by 4 bases and V by 5 bases; bases with no gene match: 5. The CDR3 here is CASSLLAGASDTQYF. For the CDR3, the DNA is TGTGCCAGCAGTCTACTAGCGGGGGCATCAGATACGCAGTATTTT.

This clonotype was counted ten times or more. The V call is TRBV9, the J call TRBJ1-2; D remains ambiguous. V was shortened by 7 bases and J by 5 bases, with 18 bases between the two germline ends. Germline V gene data show CDR1 as SGDLS and CDR2 as YYNGEE. The CDR3 runs to 14 residues. Written as DNA, the CDR3 is TGTGCCAGCTCACCAAGCGGTGGTGGTTATGGCTACACCTTC. Its protein is CASSPSGGGYGYTF.

This clonotype occurred many times. The chain joins TRBV7-2 to TRBJ2-3, with 7 bases aligning to TRBD2. Per the germline V gene, CDR1 is SGHTA and CDR2 is FQGNSA. This CDR3 is 16 amino acids long. V was pared by 1 base and J by 6 bases, with 10 bases of the junction left unmatched. CDR3 protein: CASSLDSLGGGDTQYF. CDR3 bases: TGTGCCAGCAGCTTAGACAGCTTGGGGGGGGGGGATACGCAGTATTTT.

On this clonotype itself: This sequence may be a read error, since a much larger clone differs from it by one base. V and J are TRBV12-3 or TRBV12-4 and TRBJ1-5; D gene unclear. The CDR3 runs to 12 residues. CDR3 DNA sequence: TGTGCCGGCAGCTGGGACAATCAGCCCCAGCATTTT. Its protein is CAGSWDNQPQHF.

The V and J genes are TRBV5-6 and TRBJ2-3, with D maybe TRBD1 (6 bases). Trimming pared 3 bases from V and 6 bases from J, leaving 20 bases between. This CDR3 comprises 16 residues. CDR1 SGHDT and CDR2 YYEEEE come from the germline V gene. The CDR3 coding sequence is TGTGCCAGCAGCTGGGGCGCAGGGGCCCACGGGGATACGCAGTATTTT. This encodes CASSWGAGAHGDTQYF.

This clonotype was seen repeatedly, ten times or more. CDR3 amino acids: CASSFSFDFAGGLDTQYF. Written as DNA, the CDR3 is TGTGCCAGCAGCTTTTCCTTCGACTTTGCGGGGGGGCTAGATACGCAGTATTTT. The chain links TRBV7-2 to TRBJ2-3; 9 bases align to TRBD2. CDR3 length: 18 amino acids. J lost 5 bases, V lost 3 bases, and 15 bases had no gene match. Germline assignment: CDR1 SGHTA and CDR2 FQGNSA.

Only a few counts were recorded for this clonotype. A read error may account for a junction end that differs from germline. The rearrangement joins TRBV4-2 to TRBJ2-6; no definite D call. CDR3 length equals 16 residues. Germline V lookup: CDR1 LGHNA, CDR2 YNFKEQ. CDR3 region: CAGSQGVGAGANVLTF. The DNA for the CDR3 is TGTGCCGGCAGCCAAGGCGTAGGAGCTGGGGCCAACGTCCTGACTTTC.

This clonotype was detected only once. The rearrangement joins TRBV7-2 to TRBJ1-1, with 7 bases lining up with TRBD1. With 4 bases clipped from V and 4 bases from J, the junction kept 9 bases outside the gene matches. The germline V gene has CDR1 SGHTA and CDR2 FQGNSA. The CDR3 consists of 15 residues. DNA for the CDR3: TGTGCCAGCAGCTCCGTTCCAGGGGGGAGCACTGAAGCTTTCTTT. Protein sequence: CASSSVPGGSTEAFF.

This clonotype was counted ten times or more. The rearrangement links TRBV6-5 to TRBJ2-3; D unresolved. Germline CDR1 MNHEY, CDR2 SVGAGI. The CDR3 is 15 residues long. V dropped 6 bases and J dropped 2 bases, with 15 bases sitting between them. The CDR3 loop is CASSWTLPNTDTQYF. The CDR3 nucleotides are TGTGCCAGCAGCTGGACCCTCCCGAACACAGATACGCAGTATTTT.

This clonotype was recorded at least ten times. The V and J genes are TRBV6-2 or TRBV6-3 and TRBJ2-6, with D tentatively TRBD1 or TRBD2 (5 bases each). The germline V gene encodes CDR1 MNHEY and CDR2 SVGEGT. This CDR3 has 15 residues. V shed 6 bases and J shed 0 bases, with 9 bases lying between them. Here the CDR3 reads CASSGAHSGANVLTF. CDR3 DNA: TGTGCCAGCAGCGGGGCTCACTCTGGGGCCAACGTCCTGACTTTC.

This clonotype has only a few counts. The chain combines TRBV4-3 with TRBJ1-4; no clear D gene. This CDR3 region has 13 residues. CDR1 and CDR2 from the germline V gene are LGHNA and YSLEER. Trimming removed 0 bases from V and 6 bases from J, with 5 bases in between. CDR3 in DNA: TGCGCCAGCAGCCAAGACCGGTATGAAAAACTGTTTTTT. This gives the protein CASSQDRYEKLFF.

This clonotype was counted ten times or more. The chain has TRBV7-2 and TRBJ2-7; D possibly uses TRBD1 or TRBD2 (6 bases each). Trimming cost V 5 bases and J 3 bases, with 20 bases left between them. Germline V CDR1 and CDR2: SGHTA, FQGNSA. The CDR3 length is 16 residues. CDR3 residues: CASSLISGARIYEQYF. The DNA for the CDR3 is TGTGCCAGCAGCCTAATCTCGGGGGCTAGGATCTACGAGCAGTACTTC. The full variable domain, in which reference TRBV7-2 and TRBJ2-7 provide the parts outside the CDR3, is GAGVSQSPSNKVTEKGKDVELRCDPISGHTALYWYRQSLGQGLEFLIYFQGNSAPDKSGLPSDRFSAERTGGSVSTLTIQRTQQEDSAVYLCASSLISGARIYEQYFGPGTRLTVT.

J is TRBJ1-2 and V is TRBV11-2; a possible D gene is TRBD1 (6 bases). The CDR3 is 17 amino acids. With 1 base removed from V and 6 bases from J, the gap between germline ends came to 21 bases. CDR1 is SGHAT and CDR2 is FQNNGV in the germline V gene. The CDR3 DNA reads as TGTGCCAGCAGCTTAGTTCCCTGGGACACACGGTCCAATGGCTACACCTTC. This translates into CASSLVPWDTRSNGYTF.

Many counts were recorded for this clonotype. The V and J genes are TRBV4-1 and TRBJ1-2; 7 bases map to TRBD1. CDR1 is MGHRA and CDR2 is YSYEKL in the germline V gene. The CDR3 has 18 amino acids. V lost 0 bases and J lost 6; bases outside the gene matches: 16. CDR3 loop: CASSQDPTNRGGINGYTF. For the CDR3, the DNA is TGCGCCAGCAGCCAAGATCCCACTAACAGGGGAGGGATTAATGGCTACACCTTC.

The chain is built from TRBV5-8 and TRBJ1-5; D remains unclear. V was cut by 4 bases and J by 8 bases, with 13 bases left in between. This CDR3 contains 13 residues. Germline V CDR1 and CDR2: SGHTS, YDEGEE. CDR3 sequence (DNA): TGTGCCAGCAGCCCAAGGACGCCGAAGCCCCAGCATTTT. Protein sequence: CASSPRTPKPQHF.

A word on this clonotype: The junction does not match germline at one end; this may be a read error. The DNA for the CDR3 is TGTGCCAGCAGCGTCGACGGGACGGGTCCAGATGCGCAGTATTTT. Protein product: CASSVDGTGPDAQYF. This sequence joins TRBV12-3 or TRBV12-4 and TRBJ2-3; D might be TRBD1 or TRBD2, each matching 5 bases. The CDR3 spans 15 residues.

This clonotype occurred many times. The V gene is TRBV2, the J gene TRBJ2-5; D uncertain. V lost 4 bases and J lost 0, with 6 bases in between. Germline CDR1 and CDR2: SNHLY and FYNNEI. The CDR3 is 13 amino acids. The chain's CDR3 is CASSVEYQETQYF. The CDR3 nucleotides are TGTGCCAGCAGTGTAGAGTACCAAGAGACCCAGTACTTC.

V is TRBV20-1 and J is TRBJ2-2, with a tentative D call TRBD2 (5 bases). CDR1 is DFQATT, CDR2 SNEGSKA, per germline (reference sequence). CDR3 size: 13 residues. V was clipped by 3 bases and J by 4 bases, with 9 bases between them. The CDR3 region has the DNA TGCAGTGCTAGTCCTAGCAGCACCGGGGAGCTGTTTTTT. As protein: CSASPSSTGELFF.

This chain uses TRBV12-3 or TRBV12-4 with TRBJ2-5, with 7 bases lining up with TRBD1. Trimming took 2 bases from V and 5 from J; bases not matched to a gene: 8. This CDR3 is built from 15 residues. The CDR3 loop reads CASSLWYRGVETQYF. The CDR3 coding sequence is TGTGCCAGCAGTTTATGGTACAGGGGTGTTGAGACCCAGTACTTC.

Turning to this clonotype: A much larger clonotype is one base distant, so this may be a read error. The chain joins TRBV7-2 to TRBJ1-1; D is perhaps TRBD1 (5 bases). Germline V gives CDR1 SGHTA, CDR2 FQGNSA. The CDR3 extends over 12 amino acids. The CDR3: CVSSFREPEAFF. The CDR3 DNA reads as TGTGTCAGCAGCTTCAGGGAGCCTGAAGCTTTCTTT.

This clonotype was counted ten times or more. The chain has TRBV6-1 and TRBJ2-7; TRBD1 matches at 10 bases. Germline V CDR1 and CDR2: MNHNS, SASEGT. The J segment lost 3 bases and the V segment lost 6 bases, leaving 8 bases of the junction unmatched. This CDR3 contains 15 residues. Written as DNA, the CDR3 is TGTGCCAGCAGAGACCCGGGACAGGGGAACTACGAGCAGTACTTC. Translated: CASRDPGQGNYEQYF.

The genes are TRBV7-6 and TRBJ2-6; 8 bases align to TRBD1. This CDR3 is 17 amino acids long. Germline assignment: CDR1 SGHVS and CDR2 FNYEAQ. The ends lost 4 bases at V and 0 bases at J; junction bases unmatched: 5. This chain's CDR3 is CASSWDRLNSGANVLTF. The CDR3 DNA reads as TGTGCCAGCAGCTGGGACAGGCTGAACTCTGGGGCCAACGTCCTGACTTTC.

The V call is TRBV5-6, the J call TRBJ2-7; D tentatively reads TRBD1 or TRBD2 (6 bases each). Looked up from germline, CDR1 is SGHDT and CDR2 is YYEEEE. The CDR3 length is 14 residues. The germline V and J ends were trimmed by 0 bases and 3 bases, with 10 bases remaining between them. The CDR3 DNA sequence: TGTGCCAGCAGCTTGGGGGGGGACATCTACGAGCAGTACTTC. Translation gives CASSLGGDIYEQYF.

This chain joins TRBV27 and TRBJ1-6; 9 bases line up with TRBD1. The CDR3 totals 15 residues. Germline V gene sequence: CDR1 MNHEY, CDR2 SMNVEV (reference sequence). V shed 5 bases, J shed 10 bases, and the junction held 9 bases outside the gene matches. CDR3 DNA sequence: TGTGCCAGCAGTATGGGTGGGACAGGGCGGTCACCCCTCCACTTT. Amino acids: CASSMGGTGRSPLHF.

On this clonotype itself: Given a much more abundant clone one base away, this may be a read error. The rearrangement uses TRBV29-1 and TRBJ1-2; possibly TRBD1 for D (6 bases). The germline V gene has CDR1 SQVTM and CDR2 ANQGSEA. This CDR3 has 12 residues. V was trimmed by 7 bases and J by 6 bases, leaving 15 bases between them. The CDR3 is CSGDTGRDGYTF. The DNA for the CDR3 is TGCAGCGGGGACACAGGGAGGGATGGCTACACCTTC.

A few counts support this clonotype. The chain carries TRBV30 and TRBJ1-2, with a possible D match to TRBD1 (6 bases). CDR1 and CDR2 from the germline V gene are GTSNPN and SVGIG (reference sequence). V was trimmed by 7 bases and J by 7 bases, leaving 16 bases between them. CDR3 length: 12 amino acids. In DNA form, the CDR3 reads TGTGCCTACCAGACAGGCGAAGGTGGCTACACCTTC. Translation: CAYQTGEGGYTF.